This TCR beta chain comes out of a study of HIV-infected patients and healthy controls. Overall study context: The CD4:CD8 ratio increased slightly in early therapy, but CD8 counts showed no consistent change.

Comment on this clonotype: The antigen is unknown. A read error may be the cause here, since a much bigger clone is one base away.

No cell fractionation was done, so the repertoire covers all unsorted peripheral blood T cells. 400 to 550 ng RNA was reverse transcribed with alpha and beta constant-region primers. Each of the alpha and beta chains got its own library through chain-specific third strand synthesis with indices. Ligation attached cDNA to a 5' RACE adapter that carried a random hexamer and SP2 site. MiXCR was run by TCRdb on the 5' RACE reads, yielding one entry per CDR3 protein. The sample records about 9,600 distinct CDR3 sequences, roughly 7% being singletons. CDR3 length: 16 amino acids. The germline gives CDR1 LNHDA, CDR2 SQIVND (reference sequence). Study-level results: The study did not determine the donors' HLA types.

The sequence was collected from an adult with HIV infection. This chain connects TRBV19 to TRBJ2-1; 8 positions match TRBD2. Source: blood, taken before antiretroviral therapy. CDR3 sequence: CASSILSGGTYYEQFF. The CDR3 coding sequence is TGTGCCAGTAGTATCCTGAGCGGGGGAACCTACTATGAGCAGTTCTTC.